These 6 T cell receptor beta chains were sequenced from one sample in a study of blood T cells in healthy people across ages. A sample-barcoded 5' primer and a J-beta primer mix were used in a second PCR of about 6 to 11 cycles. Each CDR3 protein is one row after TCRdb ran MiXCR on the 5' RACE reads. The sample shows just under 550,000 distinct CDR3 sequences, around 24% of them seen only once. The sample was also reused in another study, on T cells of mothers and their children.

Sequenced: blood. The receptors derive from a boy between 10 and 17 years old in good health.

This clonotype has more than one count but fewer than ten. This chain joins TRBV29-1 and TRBJ2-1, with 8 bases identical to TRBD1. There are 16 residues in the CDR3. Per the germline V gene, CDR1 is SQVTM and CDR2 is ANQGSEA. The junction had 6 bases not matched to a gene; V was cut back by 1 base and J by 1 base. The CDR3 DNA reads as TGCAGCGTTGAAGGCGTTGGGACAGGTTCCTACAATGAGCAGTTCTTC. Protein sequence: CSVEGVGTGSYNEQFF.

The chain employs TRBV4-3 and TRBJ2-5; weak D call: TRBD2 (5 bases). With the DNA end fitting TRBJ2-1 better, the J assignment may be wrong. The CDR3 is made up of 12 amino acids. CDR1 and CDR2 (germline): LGHNA, YSLEER. The CDR3 here is CASSQRVSEQFF. Written as DNA, the CDR3 is TGCGCCAGCAGCCAGCGGGTATCTGAGCAGTTCTTC.

The chain has TRBV20-1 and TRBJ1-5; D is perhaps TRBD1 (5 bases). This CDR3 has 13 residues. Trimming removed 6 bases from V and 7 bases from J, with 16 bases in between. In germline, CDR1 is DFQATT, CDR2 SNEGSKA (reference sequence). CDR3 sequence: CSAGTVEGQPQHF. The CDR3 nucleotides read TGCAGTGCAGGGACTGTGGAGGGCCAGCCCCAGCATTTT.

The CDR3 nucleotides read TGTGCCAGCGCCGGAAGCGGGGGGTCTACCGGGGAGCTGTTTTTT. It encodes CASAGSGGSTGELFF. The chain joins TRBV11-2 to TRBJ2-2, with 9 positions matching TRBD2. Germline values: CDR1 SGHAT, CDR2 FQNNGV. V shed 8 bases, J shed 5 bases, and the junction held 9 bases outside the gene matches. This CDR3 contains 15 residues. The entire variable domain, with the rest obtained from reference TRBV11-2 and TRBJ2-2, is as follows: EAGVAQSPRYKIIEKRQSVAFWCNPISGHATLYWYQQILGQGPKLLIQFQNNGVVDDSQLPKDRFSAERLKGVDSTLKIQPAKLEDSAVYLCASAGSGGSTGELFFGEGSRLTVL.

This sequence joins TRBV20-1 and TRBJ2-1; 7 bases fit TRBD2. Germline CDR1 DFQATT, CDR2 SNEGSKA (reference sequence). The CDR3 sequence is 13 residues long. After removal of 7 bases from V and 0 bases from J, the junction contained 3 bases not matched to a gene. CDR3 in DNA: TGCAGTGTAGCGGGTTACTCCTACAATGAGCAGTTCTTC. The encoded protein is CSVAGYSYNEQFF.

This chain links TRBV30 with TRBJ1-2; D gene ambiguous. This CDR3 spans 13 amino acids. CDR1 and CDR2 (germline): GTSNPN, SVGIG (reference sequence). With 2 bases removed from V and 5 bases from J, the gap between germline ends came to 12 bases. CDR3: CAWSITDEYGYTF. In nucleotides, the CDR3 is TGTGCCTGGAGTATTACTGATGAATATGGCTACACCTTC.